Listed below are T cell receptor beta chains from one sample, sequenced in a study of shared clonotypes between healthy human individuals. Produced via immunoSEQ multiplex PCR; TCRdb's table is partial and in-frame only. Of some 1.4 million clones in the sample, roughly 96% were seen once. Input material: naive CD4+ T cells sorted from blood. The receptors were gathered from a man in his thirties or forties in good health. Each CDR3 is given without its conserved first and last residue.

j_call v_call cdr3_aa
TRBJ2-1 TRBV7-9 ASSLAPGGGPVDEQF
TRBJ1-1 TRBV5-1 ASRVTVNTEAF
TRBJ2-2 TRBV4-1 ASSQRLAGPNTGELF
TRBJ1-2 TRBV28 ASSSIYGYT
TRBJ2-7 TRBV6-5 ASRYSGRAYEQY
TRBJ2-7 TRBV6-1 ASSIRDRGPYEQY
TRBJ1-2 TRBV29-1 SVDQGAGYGYT
TRBJ2-7 TRBV27 ASSLKPTRLAPAYEQY
TRBJ1-1 TRBV6-6 ASSPGTGFAF
TRBJ2-2 TRBV19 ASSMKWGARNTGELF
TRBJ2-7 TRBV14 ASSQVRGSGEQY
TRBJ2-1 TRBV29-1 SGGLGQGYYNEQF
TRBJ2-7 TRBV7-2 ASTRGSPYEQY
TRBJ2-1 TRBV7-3 ASSLGDRDVQF
TRBJ2-1 TRBV2 ASSDTGMSYNEQF
TRBJ2-7 TRBV6-5 ASSSTGTGGLEQY
TRBJ2-3 TRBV18 ASSHGGAATDTQY
TRBJ2-2 TRBV7-6 ASSPGRTTGELF
TRBJ2-2 TRBV11-2 ASSLEAYRANTGELF
TRBJ1-4 TRBV18 ASSPMDRTTNEKLF
TRBJ2-5 TRBV19 ASSTGTGGVETQY
TRBJ1-5 TRBV28 ASSPGGSNQPQH
TRBJ1-2 TRBV14 ASSKDPYGYT
TRBJ2-7 TRBV7-9 ASSRTGTGPYEQY
TRBJ2-1 TRBV18 ASSSLGESSYNEQF
TRBJ2-5 TRBV7-9 ASSLEVETQY
TRBJ2-5 TRBV14 ASSQGFGTGGFETQY
TRBJ2-4 TRBV7-2 ASSTGREKNIQY
TRBJ1-2 TRBV7-2 ASTPKGLGYGYT
TRBJ2-5 TRBV2 ASSVVLAGGNQETQY
TRBJ1-1 TRBV19 ASSRTTGYTEAF
TRBJ2-3 TRBV7-6 ASSPGKGRQY
TRBJ1-2 TRBV5-1 ASSFARTGYDYGYT
TRBJ2-1 TRBV19 ASTRGDSSYNEQF
TRBJ2-1 TRBV5-1 ASSRGTSGSLEHPDEQF
TRBJ2-2 TRBV19 ASSPAGLARELF
TRBJ2-5 TRBV7-9 ASSLASGTQY
TRBJ1-4 TRBV6-6 ASRRDRLEKLF
TRBJ2-7 TRBV19 ASSPLADSYEQY
TRBJ2-1 TRBV5-6 ASSGFRDRAQGYNEQF
TRBJ2-2 TRBV19 ASTLVPGELF
TRBJ1-1 TRBV5-5 ASSLARGRNTEAF
TRBJ2-5 TRBV5-1 ASSLVAQETQY
TRBJ2-7 TRBV14 ASSPIRDYEQY
TRBJ1-2 TRBV2 ASRNEGHLGYT
TRBJ2-7 TRBV6-5 ASSRVEGEGGEQY
TRBJ2-3 TRBV11-2 ASSWTSGSSDTQY
TRBJ1-4 TRBV30 AWSVWGATNEKLF
TRBJ2-1 TRBV30 AWSVGGVNEQF
TRBJ2-1 TRBV5-1 ASSLVGTTYNEQF
TRBJ2-4 TRBV7-8 ASSLGGDRLAKNIQY
TRBJ2-3 TRBV15 ATSRATRGSTDTQY
TRBJ2-3 TRBV25-1 ASSEYGTTSPQY
TRBJ2-3 TRBV7-6 ASARNGGTDTQY
TRBJ2-5 TRBV5-4 ASSSEGPQY
TRBJ2-5 TRBV5-6 ASSFSETQY
TRBJ2-3 TRBV2 ASIKKREDGTDTQY